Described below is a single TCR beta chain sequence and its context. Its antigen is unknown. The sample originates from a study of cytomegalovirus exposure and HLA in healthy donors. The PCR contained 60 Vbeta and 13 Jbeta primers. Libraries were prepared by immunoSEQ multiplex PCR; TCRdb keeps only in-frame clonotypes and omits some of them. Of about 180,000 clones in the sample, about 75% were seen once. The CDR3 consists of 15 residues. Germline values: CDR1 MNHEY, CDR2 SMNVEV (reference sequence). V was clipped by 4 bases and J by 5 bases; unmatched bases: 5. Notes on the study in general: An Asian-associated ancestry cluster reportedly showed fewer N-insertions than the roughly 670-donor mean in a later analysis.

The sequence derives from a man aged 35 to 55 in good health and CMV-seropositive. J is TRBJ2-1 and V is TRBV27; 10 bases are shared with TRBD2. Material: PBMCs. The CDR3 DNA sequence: TGTGCCAGCAGTTCCGGACTAGCGGATAACAATGAGCAGTTCTTC. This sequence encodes CASSSGLADNNEQFF.